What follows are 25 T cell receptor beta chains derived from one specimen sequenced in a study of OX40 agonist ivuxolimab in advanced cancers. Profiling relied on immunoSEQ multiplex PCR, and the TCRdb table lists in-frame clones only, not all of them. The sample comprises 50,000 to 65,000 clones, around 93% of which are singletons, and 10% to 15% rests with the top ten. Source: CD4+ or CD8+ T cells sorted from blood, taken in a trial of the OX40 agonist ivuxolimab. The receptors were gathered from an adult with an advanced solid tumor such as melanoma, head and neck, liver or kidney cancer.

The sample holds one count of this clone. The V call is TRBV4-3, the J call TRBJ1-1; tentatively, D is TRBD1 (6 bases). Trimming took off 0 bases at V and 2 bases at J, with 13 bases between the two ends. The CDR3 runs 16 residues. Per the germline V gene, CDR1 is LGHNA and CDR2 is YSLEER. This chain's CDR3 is CASSQEPDRRNTEAFF. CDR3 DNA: TGCGCCAGCAGCCAAGAACCTGACAGGCGTAACACTGAAGCTTTCTTT.

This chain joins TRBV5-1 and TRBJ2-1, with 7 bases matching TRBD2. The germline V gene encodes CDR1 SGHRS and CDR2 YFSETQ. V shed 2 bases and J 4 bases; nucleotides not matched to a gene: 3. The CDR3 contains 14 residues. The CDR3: CASSFSSGYNEQFF. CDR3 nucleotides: TGCGCCAGCAGCTTTTCTAGCGGATACAATGAGCAGTTCTTC.

The CDR3 protein is CASSRTGFYGYTF. CDR3 sequence (DNA): TGTGCCAGCAGTCGGACAGGCTTCTATGGCTACACCTTC. The chain couples TRBV14 to TRBJ1-2, with TRBD1 matching over 7 bases. The CDR3 extends over 13 amino acids. V lost 6 bases and J lost 4; bases outside the gene matches: 5. CDR1 is SGHDN and CDR2 is FVKESK in the germline V gene.

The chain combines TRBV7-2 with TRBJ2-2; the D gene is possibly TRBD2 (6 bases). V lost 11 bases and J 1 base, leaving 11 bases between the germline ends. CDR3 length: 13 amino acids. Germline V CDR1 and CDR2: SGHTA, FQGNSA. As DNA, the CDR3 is TGTGCCGCGGGGCGCGTGAACACCGGGGAGCTGTTTTTT. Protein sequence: CAAGRVNTGELFF.

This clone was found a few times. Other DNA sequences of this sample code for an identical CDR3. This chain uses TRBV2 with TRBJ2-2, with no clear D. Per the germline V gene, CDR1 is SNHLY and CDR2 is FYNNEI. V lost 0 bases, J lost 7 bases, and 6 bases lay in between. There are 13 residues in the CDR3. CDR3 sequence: CASSEALVGELFF. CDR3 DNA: TGTGCCAGCAGTGAAGCGCTCGTCGGGGAGCTGTTTTTT. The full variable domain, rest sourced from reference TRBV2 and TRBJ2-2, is EPEVTQTPSHQVTQMGQEVILRCVPISNHLYFYWYRQILGQKVEFLVSFYNNEISEKSEIFDDQFSVERPDGSNFTLKIRSTKLEDSAMYFCASSEALVGELFFGEGSRLTVL.

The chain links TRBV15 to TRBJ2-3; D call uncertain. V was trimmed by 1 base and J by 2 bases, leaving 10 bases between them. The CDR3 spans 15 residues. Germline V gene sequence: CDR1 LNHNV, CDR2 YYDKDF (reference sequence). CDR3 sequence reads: CATSRVGANTDTQYF. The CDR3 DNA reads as TGTGCCACCAGCAGAGTCGGCGCAAACACAGATACGCAGTATTTT.

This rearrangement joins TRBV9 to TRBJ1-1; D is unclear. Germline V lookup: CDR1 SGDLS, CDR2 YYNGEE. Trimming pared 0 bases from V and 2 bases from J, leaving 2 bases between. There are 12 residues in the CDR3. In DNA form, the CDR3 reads TGTGCCAGCAGCGTAGTCAACACTGAAGCTTTCTTT. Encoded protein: CASSVVNTEAFF.

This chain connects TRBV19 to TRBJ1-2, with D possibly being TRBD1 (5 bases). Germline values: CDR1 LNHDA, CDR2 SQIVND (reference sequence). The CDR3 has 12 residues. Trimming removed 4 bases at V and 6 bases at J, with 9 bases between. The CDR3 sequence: CASSRGLDGYTF. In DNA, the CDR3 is TGTGCCAGTAGTAGGGGGTTGGATGGCTACACCTTC.

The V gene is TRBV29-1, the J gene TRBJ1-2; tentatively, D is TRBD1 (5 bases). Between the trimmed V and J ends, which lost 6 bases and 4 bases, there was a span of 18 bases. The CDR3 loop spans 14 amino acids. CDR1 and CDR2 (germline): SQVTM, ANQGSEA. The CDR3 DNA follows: TGCAGCGTACCCCCCGGGACGGATTCCTATGGCTACACCTTC. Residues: CSVPPGTDSYGYTF.

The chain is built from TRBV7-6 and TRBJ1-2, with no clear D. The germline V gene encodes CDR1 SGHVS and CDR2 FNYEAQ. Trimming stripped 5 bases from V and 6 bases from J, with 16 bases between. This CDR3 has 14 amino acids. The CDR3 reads CASSTWTGGDGYTF. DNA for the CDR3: TGTGCCAGCAGCACATGGACCGGTGGTGATGGCTACACCTTC.

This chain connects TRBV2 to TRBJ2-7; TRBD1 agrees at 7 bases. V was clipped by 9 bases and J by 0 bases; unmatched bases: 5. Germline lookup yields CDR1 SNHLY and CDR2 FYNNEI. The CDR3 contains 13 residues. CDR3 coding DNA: TGTGCCAGGGACAGGATCAGCTCCTACGAGCAGTACTTC. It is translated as CARDRISSYEQYF.

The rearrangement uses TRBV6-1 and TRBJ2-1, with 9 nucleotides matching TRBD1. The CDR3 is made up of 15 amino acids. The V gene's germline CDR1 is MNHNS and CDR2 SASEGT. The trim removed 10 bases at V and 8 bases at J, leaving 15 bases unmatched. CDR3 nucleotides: TGTGCCACCGAGGGTGGGGACAGGGCTCTCCATGAGCAGTTCTTC. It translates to CATEGGDRALHEQFF.

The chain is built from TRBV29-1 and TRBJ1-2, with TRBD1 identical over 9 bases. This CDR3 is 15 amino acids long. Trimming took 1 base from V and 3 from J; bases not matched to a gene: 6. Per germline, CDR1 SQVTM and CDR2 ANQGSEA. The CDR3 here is CSVEGWDREDYGYTF. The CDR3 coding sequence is TGCAGCGTTGAAGGTTGGGACAGGGAGGACTATGGCTACACCTTC.

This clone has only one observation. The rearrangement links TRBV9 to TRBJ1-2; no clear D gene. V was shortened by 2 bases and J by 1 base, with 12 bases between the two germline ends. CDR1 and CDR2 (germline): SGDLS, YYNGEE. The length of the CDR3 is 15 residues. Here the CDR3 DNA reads TGTGCCAGCAGCGTCACCCTTGGCAGTAACTATGGCTACACCTTC. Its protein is CASSVTLGSNYGYTF.

CDR3 sequence reads: CASSLVASGSYEQYF. DNA for the CDR3: TGTGCCAGCAGCTTAGTTGCTAGCGGAAGCTACGAGCAGTACTTC. The chain couples TRBV7-8 to TRBJ2-7; 7 nucleotides match TRBD2. This CDR3 comprises 15 residues. V dropped 1 base and J dropped 3; count of bases not matched to a gene: 6. Germline values: CDR1 SGHVS, CDR2 FQNEAQ.

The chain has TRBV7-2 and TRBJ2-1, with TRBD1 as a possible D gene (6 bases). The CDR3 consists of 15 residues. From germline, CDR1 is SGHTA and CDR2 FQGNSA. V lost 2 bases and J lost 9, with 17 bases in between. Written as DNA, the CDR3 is TGTGCCAGCAGCTTATTCGGTCAGGGGAAGGGTGAGCAGTTCTTC. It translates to CASSLFGQGKGEQFF.

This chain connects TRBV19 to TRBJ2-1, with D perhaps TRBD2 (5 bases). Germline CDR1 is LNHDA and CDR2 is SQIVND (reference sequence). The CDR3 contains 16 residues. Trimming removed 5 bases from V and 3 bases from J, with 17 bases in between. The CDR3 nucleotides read TGTGCCAGTAGTTTCGATTCCCGGAGGAACTACAATGAGCAGTTCTTC. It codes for CASSFDSRRNYNEQFF.

The CDR3 is CAISGQGLNTEAFF. Written as DNA, the CDR3 is TGTGCCATCAGTGGACAGGGATTGAACACTGAAGCTTTCTTT. The rearrangement joins TRBV10-3 to TRBJ1-1; 7 bases align to TRBD1. Trimming cost V 4 bases and J 0 bases; bases outside gene matches: 2. Per germline, CDR1 ENHRY and CDR2 SYGVKD. The CDR3 spans 14 residues.

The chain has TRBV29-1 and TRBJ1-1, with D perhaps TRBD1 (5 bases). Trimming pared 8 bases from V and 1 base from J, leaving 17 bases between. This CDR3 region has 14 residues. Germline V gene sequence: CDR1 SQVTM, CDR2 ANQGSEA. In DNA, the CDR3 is TGCAGCTCTGGGTCCAGGCAGGGGAACACTGAAGCTTTCTTT. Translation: CSSGSRQGNTEAFF. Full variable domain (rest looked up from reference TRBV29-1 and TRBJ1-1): SAVISQKPSRDICQRGTSLTIQCQVDSQVTMMFWYRQQPGQSLTLIATANQGSEATYESGFVIDKFPISRPNLTFSTLTVSNMSPEDSSIYLCSSGSRQGNTEAFFGQGTRLTVV.

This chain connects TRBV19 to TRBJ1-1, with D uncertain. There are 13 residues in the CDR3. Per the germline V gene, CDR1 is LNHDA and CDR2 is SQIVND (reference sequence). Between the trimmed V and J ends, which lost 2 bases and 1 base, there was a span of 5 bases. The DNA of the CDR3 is TGTGCCAGTAGTATATCGGGGAACACTGAAGCTTTCTTT. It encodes CASSISGNTEAFF.

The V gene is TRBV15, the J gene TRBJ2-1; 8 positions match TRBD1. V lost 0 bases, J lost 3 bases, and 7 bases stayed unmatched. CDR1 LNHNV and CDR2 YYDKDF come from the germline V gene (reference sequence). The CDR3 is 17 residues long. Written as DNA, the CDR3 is TGTGCCACCAGCAGAGAAAAGGGGACAGGACTCTACAATGAGCAGTTCTTC. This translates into CATSREKGTGLYNEQFF. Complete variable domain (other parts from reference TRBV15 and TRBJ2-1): DAMVIQNPRYQVTQFGKPVTLSCSQTLNHNVMYWYQQKSSQAPKLLFHYYDKDFNNEADTPDNFQSRRPNTSFCFLDIRSPGLGDTAMYLCATSREKGTGLYNEQFFGPGTRLTVL.

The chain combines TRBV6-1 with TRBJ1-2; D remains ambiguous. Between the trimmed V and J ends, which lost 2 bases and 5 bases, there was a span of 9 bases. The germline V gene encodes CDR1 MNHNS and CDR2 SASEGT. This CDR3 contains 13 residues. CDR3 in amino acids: CASSETGVYGYTF. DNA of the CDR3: TGTGCCAGCAGTGAAACTGGTGTATATGGCTACACCTTC.

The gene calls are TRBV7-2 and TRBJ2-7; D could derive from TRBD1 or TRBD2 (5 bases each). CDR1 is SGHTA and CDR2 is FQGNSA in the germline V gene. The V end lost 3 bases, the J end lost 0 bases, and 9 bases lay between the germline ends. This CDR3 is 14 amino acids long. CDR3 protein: CASSFLGDSYEQYF. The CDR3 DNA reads TGTGCCAGCAGCTTTTTGGGGGACTCCTACGAGCAGTACTTC.

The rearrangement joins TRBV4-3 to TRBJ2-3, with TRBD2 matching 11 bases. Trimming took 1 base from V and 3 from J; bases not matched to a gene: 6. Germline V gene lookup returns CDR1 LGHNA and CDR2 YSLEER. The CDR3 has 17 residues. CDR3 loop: CASSQGSLAGVTDTQYF. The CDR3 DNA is TGCGCCAGCAGCCAAGGCTCACTAGCGGGGGTTACAGATACGCAGTATTTT.

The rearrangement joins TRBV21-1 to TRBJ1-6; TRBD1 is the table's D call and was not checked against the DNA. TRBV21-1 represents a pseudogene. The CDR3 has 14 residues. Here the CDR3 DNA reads TGTGCCAGCTATTTATCACAGGGCCATTCACCCCTCCACTTT. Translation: CASYLSQGHSPLHF.